This TCR beta chain originates from a study of blood T cell repertoires in COVID-19. CDR1 and CDR2 from the germline V gene are MNHEY and SVGEGT. Germline trimming cut 0 bases from V and 15 bases from J; bases unmatched to any gene: 8. The CDR3 is made up of 13 amino acids. The data were produced by immunoSEQ multiplex PCR, yet TCRdb's version contains in-frame clones alone and is incomplete. The sample includes 12,000 to 15,000 clones, 85% to 90% of them seen just once. The sequence derives from a human donor in a cohort sampled during active COVID-19. The source material was peripheral blood. The rearrangement joins TRBV6-2 or TRBV6-3 to TRBJ2-4, with 7 bases fitting TRBD2. The CDR3 here is CASSYSPGRVSYF. The CDR3 nucleotides are TGTGCCAGCAGTTACTCTCCAGGGAGGGTATCGTACTTC.